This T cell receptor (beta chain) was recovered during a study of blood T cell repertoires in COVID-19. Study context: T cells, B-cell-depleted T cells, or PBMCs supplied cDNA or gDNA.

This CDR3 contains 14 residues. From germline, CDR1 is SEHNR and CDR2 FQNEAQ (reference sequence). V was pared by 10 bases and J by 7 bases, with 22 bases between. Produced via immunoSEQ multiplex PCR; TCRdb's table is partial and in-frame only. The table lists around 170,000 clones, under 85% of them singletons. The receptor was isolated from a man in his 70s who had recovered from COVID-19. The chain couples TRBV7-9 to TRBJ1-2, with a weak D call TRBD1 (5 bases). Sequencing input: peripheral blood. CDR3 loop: CAIERGPLNGGYTF. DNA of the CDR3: TGTGCCATCGAAAGGGGCCCCCTTAACGGTGGCTACACCTTC.